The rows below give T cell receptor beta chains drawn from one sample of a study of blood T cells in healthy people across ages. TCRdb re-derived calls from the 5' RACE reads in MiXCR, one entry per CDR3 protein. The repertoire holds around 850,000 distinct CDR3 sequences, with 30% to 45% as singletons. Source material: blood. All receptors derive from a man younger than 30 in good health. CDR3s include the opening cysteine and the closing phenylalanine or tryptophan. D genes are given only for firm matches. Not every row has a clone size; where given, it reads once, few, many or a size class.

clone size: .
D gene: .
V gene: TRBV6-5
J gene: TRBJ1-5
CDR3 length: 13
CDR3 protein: CASSYKGGRPQHF
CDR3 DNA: TGTGCCAGCAGTTACAAGGGGGGGCGGCCCCAGCATTTT

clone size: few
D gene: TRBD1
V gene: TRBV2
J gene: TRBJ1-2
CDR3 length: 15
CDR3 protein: CASRRPGQANYGYTF
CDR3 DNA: TGTGCCAGCAGGAGGCCGGGACAGGCGAACTATGGCTACACCTTC

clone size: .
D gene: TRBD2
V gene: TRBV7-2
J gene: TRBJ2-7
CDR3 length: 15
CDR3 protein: CASSLGSGETYEQYF
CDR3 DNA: TGTGCCAGCAGCTTAGGGAGCGGGGAAACCTACGAGCAGTACTTC

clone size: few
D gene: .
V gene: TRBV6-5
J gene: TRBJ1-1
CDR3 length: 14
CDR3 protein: CASSYGERNTEAFF
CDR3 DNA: TGTGCCAGCAGTTACGGGGAACGGAACACTGAAGCTTTCTTT

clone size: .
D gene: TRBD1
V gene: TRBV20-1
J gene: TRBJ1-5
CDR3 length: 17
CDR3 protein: CSASLGEGQRFNQPQHF
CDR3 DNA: TGCAGTGCTAGTTTGGGGGAGGGACAGCGATTCAATCAGCCCCAGCATTTT

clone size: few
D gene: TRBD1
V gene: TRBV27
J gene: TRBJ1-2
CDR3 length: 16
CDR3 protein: CASSRRDREANYGYTF
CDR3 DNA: TGTGCCAGCAGTCGTCGAGACAGGGAAGCTAACTATGGCTACACCTTC

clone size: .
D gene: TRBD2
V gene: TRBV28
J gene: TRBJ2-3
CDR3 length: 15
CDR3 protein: CASSEAGVNTDTQYF
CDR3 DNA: TGTGCCAGCAGTGAAGCGGGGGTAAACACAGATACGCAGTATTTT

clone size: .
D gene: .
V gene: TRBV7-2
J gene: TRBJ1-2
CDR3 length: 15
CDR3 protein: CASSLELSRNYGYTF
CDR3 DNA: TGTGCCAGCAGCTTAGAGTTAAGCCGGAACTATGGCTACACCTTC

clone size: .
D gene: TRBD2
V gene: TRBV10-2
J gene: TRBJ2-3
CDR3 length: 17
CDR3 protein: CASSLTSGGPSTDTQYF
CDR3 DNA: TGCGCCAGCAGTCTGACTAGCGGGGGCCCGAGCACAGATACGCAGTATTTT

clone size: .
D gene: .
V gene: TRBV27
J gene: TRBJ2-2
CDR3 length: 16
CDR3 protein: CASNPTSKVPTGELFF
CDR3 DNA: TGTGCCAGCAACCCGACTAGTAAGGTGCCCACCGGGGAGCTGTTTTTT

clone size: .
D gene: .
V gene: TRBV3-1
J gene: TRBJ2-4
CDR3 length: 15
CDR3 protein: CASSQDAAGWNIQYF
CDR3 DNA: TGTGCCAGCAGCCAAGATGCGGCAGGGTGGAACATTCAGTACTTC

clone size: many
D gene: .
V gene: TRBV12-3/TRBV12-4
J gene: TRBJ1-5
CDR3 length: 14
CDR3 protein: CASSSGTVNQPQHF
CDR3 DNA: TGTGCCAGCAGCTCCGGGACGGTGAATCAGCCCCAGCATTTT

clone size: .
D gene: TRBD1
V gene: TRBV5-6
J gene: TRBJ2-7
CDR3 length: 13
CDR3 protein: CASSSGTGTEQYF
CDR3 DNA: TGTGCCAGCAGCTCCGGGACAGGGACCGAGCAGTACTTC

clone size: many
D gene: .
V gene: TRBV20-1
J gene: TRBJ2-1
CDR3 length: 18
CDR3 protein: CSASRTGVGHSSYNEQFF
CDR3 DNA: TGCAGTGCTAGTCGAACCGGGGTGGGACATAGCTCCTACAATGAGCAGTTCTTC

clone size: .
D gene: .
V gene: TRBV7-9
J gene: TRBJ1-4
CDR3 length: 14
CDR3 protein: CASSPGATDEKLFF
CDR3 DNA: TGTGCCAGCAGCCCAGGGGCGACGGATGAAAAACTGTTTTTT

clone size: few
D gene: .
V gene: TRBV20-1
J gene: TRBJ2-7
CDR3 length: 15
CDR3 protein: CSANTAGSPYNEQYF
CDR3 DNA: TGCAGTGCAAATACCGCGGGGTCCCCCTACAATGAGCAGTACTTC

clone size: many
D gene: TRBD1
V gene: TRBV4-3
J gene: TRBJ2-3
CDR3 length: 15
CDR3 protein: CASSPGTGLPDTQYF
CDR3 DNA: TGCGCCAGCAGCCCCGGGACAGGGTTGCCAGATACGCAGTATTTT

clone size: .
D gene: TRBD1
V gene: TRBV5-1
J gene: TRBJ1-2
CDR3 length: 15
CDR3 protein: CASSASGTEGYGYTF
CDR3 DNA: TGCGCCAGCAGCGCCTCCGGGACAGAAGGTTATGGCTACACCTTC

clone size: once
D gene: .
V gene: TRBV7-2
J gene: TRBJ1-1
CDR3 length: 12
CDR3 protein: CASSLAAGVAFF
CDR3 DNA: TGTGCCAGCAGCTTAGCTGCAGGGGTGGCTTTCTTT

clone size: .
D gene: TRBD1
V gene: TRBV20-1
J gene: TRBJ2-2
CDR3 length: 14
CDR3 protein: CSVGTGVDTGELFF
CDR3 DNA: TGCAGTGTAGGGACAGGGGTGGACACCGGGGAGCTGTTTTTT

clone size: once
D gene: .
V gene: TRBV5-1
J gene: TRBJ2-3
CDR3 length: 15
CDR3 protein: CASSLDGDGADTQYF
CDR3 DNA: TGCGCCAGCAGCTTGGACGGCGACGGGGCAGATACGCAGTATTTT

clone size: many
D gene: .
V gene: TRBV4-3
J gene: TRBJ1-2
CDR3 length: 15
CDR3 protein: CASSQEASVFYGYTF
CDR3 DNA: TGCGCCAGCAGCCAAGAGGCCAGCGTATTCTATGGCTACACCTTC

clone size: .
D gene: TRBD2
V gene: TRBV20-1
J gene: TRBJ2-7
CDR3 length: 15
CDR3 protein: CSALLRTSGDYEQYF
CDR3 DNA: TGCAGTGCCCTGCTCCGTACTAGCGGGGACTACGAGCAGTACTTC

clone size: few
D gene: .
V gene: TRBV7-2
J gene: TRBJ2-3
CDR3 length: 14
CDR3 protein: CASSLGLLADTQYF
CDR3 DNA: TGTGCCAGCAGCTTAGGACTACTCGCAGATACGCAGTATTTT

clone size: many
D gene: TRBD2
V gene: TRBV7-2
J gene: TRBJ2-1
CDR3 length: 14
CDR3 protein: CASSERLATNEQFF
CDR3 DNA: TGTGCCAGCAGCGAACGACTAGCAACGAATGAGCAGTTCTTC

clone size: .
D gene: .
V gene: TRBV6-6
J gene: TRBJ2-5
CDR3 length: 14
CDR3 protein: CASSYGPGQEAQYF
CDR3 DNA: TGTGCCAGCAGTTACGGTCCCGGCCAAGAGGCCCAGTACTTC

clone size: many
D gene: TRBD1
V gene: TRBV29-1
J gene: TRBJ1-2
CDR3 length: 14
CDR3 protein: CSVGRTGEAYGYTF
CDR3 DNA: TGCAGCGTTGGGAGGACAGGGGAGGCCTATGGCTACACCTTC

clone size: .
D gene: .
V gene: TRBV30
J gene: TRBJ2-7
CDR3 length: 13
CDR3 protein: CAWRFQGSYEQYF
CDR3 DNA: TGTGCCTGGAGATTCCAGGGATCCTACGAGCAGTACTTC

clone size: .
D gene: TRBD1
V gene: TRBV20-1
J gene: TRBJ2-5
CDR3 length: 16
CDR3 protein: CSARVGRTGGSNEQYF
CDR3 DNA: TGCAGTGCTAGAGTAGGACGGACAGGGGGGAGCAATGAGCAGTACTTC

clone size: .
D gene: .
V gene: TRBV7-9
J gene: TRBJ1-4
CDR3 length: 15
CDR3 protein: CASSHDGKTNEKLFF
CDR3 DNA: TGTGCCAGCAGCCATGACGGGAAGACTAATGAAAAACTGTTTTTT

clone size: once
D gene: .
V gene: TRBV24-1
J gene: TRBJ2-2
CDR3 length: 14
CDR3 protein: CATSDAGNTGELFF
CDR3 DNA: TGTGCCACCAGTGACGCAGGGAACACCGGGGAGCTGTTTTTT

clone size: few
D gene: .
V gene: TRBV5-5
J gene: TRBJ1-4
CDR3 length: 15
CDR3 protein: CASSLMTQGGEKLFF
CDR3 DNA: TGTGCCAGCAGCTTGATGACTCAAGGTGGGGAAAAACTGTTTTTT

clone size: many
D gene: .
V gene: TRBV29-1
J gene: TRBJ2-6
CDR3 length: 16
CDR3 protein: CSVEARDGSGANVLTF
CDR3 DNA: TGCAGCGTTGAGGCCAGGGACGGCTCTGGGGCCAACGTCCTGACTTTC

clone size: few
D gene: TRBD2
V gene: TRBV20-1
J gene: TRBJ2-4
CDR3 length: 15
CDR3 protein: CSARPTGTSNRIQYF
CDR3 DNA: TGCAGTGCTAGACCTACCGGGACTAGCAATAGAATTCAGTACTTC

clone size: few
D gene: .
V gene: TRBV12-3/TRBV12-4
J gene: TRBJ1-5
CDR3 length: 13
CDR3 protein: CASSLAVNQPQHF
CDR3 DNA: TGTGCCAGCAGTTTGGCAGTAAATCAGCCCCAGCATTTT

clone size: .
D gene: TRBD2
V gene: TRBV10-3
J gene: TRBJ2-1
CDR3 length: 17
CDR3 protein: CAISELPSGRTWGEQFF
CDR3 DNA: TGTGCCATCAGTGAGCTTCCTAGCGGGAGGACTTGGGGTGAGCAGTTCTTC

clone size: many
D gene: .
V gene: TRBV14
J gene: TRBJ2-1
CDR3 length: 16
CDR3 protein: CASSQEGLVSYNEQFF
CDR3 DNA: TGTGCCAGCAGCCAAGAAGGACTGGTTTCCTACAATGAGCAGTTCTTC

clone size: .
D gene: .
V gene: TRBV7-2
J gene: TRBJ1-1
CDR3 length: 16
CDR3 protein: CASSFGSVRGGIEAFF
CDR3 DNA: TGTGCCAGCAGCTTTGGCAGCGTACGGGGGGGCATTGAAGCTTTCTTT

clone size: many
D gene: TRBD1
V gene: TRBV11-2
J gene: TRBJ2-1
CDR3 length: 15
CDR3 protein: CASSQGQGPYNEQFF
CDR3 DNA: TGTGCCAGCAGTCAAGGACAGGGGCCCTACAATGAGCAGTTCTTC

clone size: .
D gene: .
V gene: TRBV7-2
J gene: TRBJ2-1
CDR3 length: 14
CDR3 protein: CASSLWSAGNEQFF
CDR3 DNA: TGTGCCAGCAGCTTATGGTCGGCCGGTAATGAGCAGTTCTTC

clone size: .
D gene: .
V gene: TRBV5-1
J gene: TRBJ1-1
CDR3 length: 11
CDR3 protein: CASSLGHEAFF
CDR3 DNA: TGCGCCAGCAGCTTGGGTCACGAAGCTTTCTTT

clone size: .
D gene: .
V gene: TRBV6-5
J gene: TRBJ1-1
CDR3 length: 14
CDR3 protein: CASSYGEGDTEAFF
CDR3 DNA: TGTGCCAGCAGTTACGGCGAAGGGGACACTGAAGCTTTCTTT

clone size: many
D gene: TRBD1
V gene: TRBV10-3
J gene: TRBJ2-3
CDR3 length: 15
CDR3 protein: CAISLRQGDADTQYF
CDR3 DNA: TGTGCCATCAGTTTGCGGCAGGGGGACGCAGATACGCAGTATTTT

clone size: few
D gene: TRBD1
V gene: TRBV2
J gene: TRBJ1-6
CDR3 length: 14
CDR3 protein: CASSDRGRFSPLHF
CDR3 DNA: TGTGCCAGCAGTGACAGGGGGAGATTTTCACCCCTCCACTTT

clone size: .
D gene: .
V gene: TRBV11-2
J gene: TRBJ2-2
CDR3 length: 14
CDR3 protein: CASSLGHGPGELFF
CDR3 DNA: TGTGCCAGCAGCTTAGGGCACGGGCCCGGGGAGCTGTTTTTT

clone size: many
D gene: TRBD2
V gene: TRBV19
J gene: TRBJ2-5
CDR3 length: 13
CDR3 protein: CASSPAGEETQYF
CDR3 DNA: TGTGCCAGTAGCCCTGCGGGAGAAGAGACCCAGTACTTC

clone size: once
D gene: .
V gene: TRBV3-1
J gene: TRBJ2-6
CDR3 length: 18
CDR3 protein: CASSQGDPVRRGANVLTF
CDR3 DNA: TGTGCCAGCAGCCAAGGTGATCCGGTAAGAAGAGGGGCCAACGTCCTGACTTTC

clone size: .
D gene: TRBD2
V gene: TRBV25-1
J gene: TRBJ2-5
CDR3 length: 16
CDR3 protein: CASSDRPGLAEETQYF
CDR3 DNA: TGTGCCAGCAGTGATCGACCGGGACTAGCTGAAGAGACCCAGTACTTC

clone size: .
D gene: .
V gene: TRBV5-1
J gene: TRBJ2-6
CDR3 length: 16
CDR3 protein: CASSLYGGVGANVLTF
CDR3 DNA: TGCGCCAGCAGCTTGTACGGGGGCGTTGGGGCCAACGTCCTGACTTTC

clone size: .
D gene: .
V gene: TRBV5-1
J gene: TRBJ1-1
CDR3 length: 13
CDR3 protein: CASSLGGGLEAFF
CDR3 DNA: TGCGCCAGCAGCTTGGGGGGCGGACTTGAAGCTTTCTTT

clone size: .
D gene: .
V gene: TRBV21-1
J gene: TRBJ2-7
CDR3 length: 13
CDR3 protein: CASSSRTGGEQYF
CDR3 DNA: TGTGCCAGCAGCTCCCGGACAGGGGGCGAGCAGTACTTC

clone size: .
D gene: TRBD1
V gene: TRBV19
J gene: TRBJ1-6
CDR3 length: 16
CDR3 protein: CASSPETGDQNSPLHF
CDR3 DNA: TGTGCCAGTAGTCCAGAGACAGGGGACCAAAATTCACCCCTCCACTTT

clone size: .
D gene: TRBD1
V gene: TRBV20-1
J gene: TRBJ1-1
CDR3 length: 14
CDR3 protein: CSAPTGGSYTEAFF
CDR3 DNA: TGCAGTGCTCCCACAGGGGGAAGTTATACTGAAGCTTTCTTT

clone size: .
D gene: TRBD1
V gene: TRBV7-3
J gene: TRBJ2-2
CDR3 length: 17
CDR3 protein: CASSSRWTGSNTGELFF
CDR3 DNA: TGTGCCAGCAGCTCCAGGTGGACAGGCTCGAACACCGGGGAGCTGTTTTTT

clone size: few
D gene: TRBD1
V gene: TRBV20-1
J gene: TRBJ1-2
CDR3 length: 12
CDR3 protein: CSASGQVYGYTF
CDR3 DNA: TGCAGTGCTTCGGGACAGGTGTATGGCTACACCTTC

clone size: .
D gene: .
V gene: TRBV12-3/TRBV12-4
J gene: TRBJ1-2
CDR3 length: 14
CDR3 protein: CASSGQFGDYGYTF
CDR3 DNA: TGTGCCAGCAGTGGACAATTTGGGGATTATGGCTACACCTTC

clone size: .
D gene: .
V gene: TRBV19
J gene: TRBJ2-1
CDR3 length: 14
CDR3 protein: CASSIAGPVNEQFF
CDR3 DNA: TGTGCCAGTAGTATAGCAGGGCCCGTCAATGAGCAGTTCTTC